The present T cell receptor (beta chain) was sequenced within a study of tissue T cells after allogeneic stem cell transplantation. General study findings and limits: Anatomically similar tissues had similar TCR repertoires within each patient. In patients and mice, blood and spleen missed much of tissue repertoire. Few T cell clones were shared across patients, but motif clusters showed tissue-specific shared signatures.

Germline CDR1 KGHTA, CDR2 FQNQQP. The length of the CDR3 is 16 residues. Notes on this clone: No antigen is known for it. The gene names given are mouse names. Coverage ceases 1 residue before the CDR3 finishes, and the germline J gene fills in the end.

Some clones are missing from TCRdb's copy, which holds only in-frame ones; the method was immunoSEQ multiplex PCR. The sample shows roughly 8,600 clones, around a third of them seen only once. The time point was: mouse harvest day 14 after allogeneic transplant. Tail vein injection delivered 10^7 T-cell-depleted bone marrow cells and 10^6 splenic CD5+ T cells. B6 (H2b) cells into BALB/c (H2d) mice; tissues taken at day 7 or 14. The J gene is TRBJ2-2, the V gene TRBV23; no DNA check was done on the table's D call, TRBD1. Sequencing was done on a sample of skin. The sequence was obtained from a female BALB/c mouse given C57BL/6 T cells with graft-versus-host disease after an allogeneic hematopoietic cell transplant. CDR3 bases read: TGCTCCAGCAGTCCGGGACAGAAACTAAACACCGGGCAGCTCTAC. Translating gives CSSSPGQKLNTGQLY. The full CDR3 protein is CSSSPGQKLNTGQLYF.